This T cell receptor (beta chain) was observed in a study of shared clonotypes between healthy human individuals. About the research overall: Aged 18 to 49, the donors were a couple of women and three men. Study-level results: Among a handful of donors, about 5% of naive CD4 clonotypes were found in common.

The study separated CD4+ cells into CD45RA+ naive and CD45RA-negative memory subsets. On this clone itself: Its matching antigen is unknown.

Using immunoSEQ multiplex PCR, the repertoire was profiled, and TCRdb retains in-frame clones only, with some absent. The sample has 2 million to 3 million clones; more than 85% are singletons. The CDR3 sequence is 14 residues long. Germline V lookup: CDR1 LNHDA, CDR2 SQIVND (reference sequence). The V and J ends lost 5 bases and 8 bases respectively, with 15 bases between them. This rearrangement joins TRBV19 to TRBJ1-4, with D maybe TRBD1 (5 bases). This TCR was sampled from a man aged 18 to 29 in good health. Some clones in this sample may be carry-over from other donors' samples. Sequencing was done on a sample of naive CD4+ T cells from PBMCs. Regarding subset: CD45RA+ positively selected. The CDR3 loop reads CASSGSGGREKLFF. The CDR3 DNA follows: TGTGCCAGTAGTGGGAGTGGGGGTCGGGAAAAACTGTTTTTT.